The clone carrying this T cell receptor beta chain was counted a few times. The time point here: newly diagnosed GD, antithyroid drugs for less than 3 months. After RNA was extracted from PBMCs, the TCR library was made from it. The entry originates in a study of regulatory T cells in long-lasting Graves disease. To make TCR beta libraries, researchers used iRepertoire HTBI primers and Arm-PCR of CDR3 regions. MiXCR, run by TCRdb on the multiplex PCR reads, gives a single entry per CDR3 protein. Of approximately 400,000 distinct CDR3 sequences listed, over 9.5% are singletons. The V and J ends lost 2 bases and 4 bases respectively, with 17 bases between them. Germline-derived CDR1 and CDR2 are MGHRA and YSYEKL. The CDR3 covers 17 residues. The same data also contributed to another study, on T cells in Graves' hyperthyroidism and ophthalmopathy.

The chain joins TRBV4-1 to TRBJ2-2; D remains unclear. The sequences come from peripheral blood mononuclear cells (PBMCs), collected at new diagnosis, from a patient treated with antithyroid drugs. The origin of this receptor is a woman aged 18-29 years with Graves disease. This CDR3 reads CASSQPVVTDVTGELFF. CDR3 DNA: TGCGCCAGCAGCCAACCCGTAGTGACGGACGTCACCGGGGAGCTGTTTTTT.